What follows are 17 T cell receptor beta chains derived from one specimen sequenced in a study of T-cell memory formation after mild COVID-19. TCRdb itself ran the 5' RACE reads through MiXCR, one entry per CDR3 protein. This sample has under 700,000 distinct CDR3 sequences, with about 20% found just once. The sequencing sample was made of PBMCs or a T cell subset sorted from them (not recorded which). The receptors here all came from an adult woman who had mild COVID-19 (a few samples of this study predate the infection). Cell type and time point are not known.

This clonotype was counted once. Germline and junction disagree at one end, which may indicate a read error. The chain combines TRBV19 with TRBJ1-2; TRBD1 is a possible D gene (6 bases). Germline loops: CDR1 LNHDA, CDR2 SQIVND (reference sequence). This CDR3 region has 14 residues. CDR3 protein: CASSIRGADYGYTF. DNA of the CDR3: TGTGCCAGTAGTATCCGGGGGGCGGACTATGGCTACACATTC.

The chain has TRBV5-1 and TRBJ2-1; perhaps TRBD1 as D (5 bases). The length of the CDR3 is 13 residues. CDR1 and CDR2 (germline): SGHRS, YFSETQ. V dropped 7 bases and J dropped 9 bases, with 17 bases sitting between them. The CDR3 protein is CASSQGPKGEQFF. The CDR3 DNA reads as TGCGCCAGCTCTCAGGGTCCTAAGGGTGAGCAGTTCTTC.

The CDR3 here is CASSQGAAGGQETQYF. In DNA form, the CDR3 reads TGTGCCAGCAGCCAAGGGGCAGCGGGGGGCCAAGAGACCCAGTACTTC. The chain recombines TRBV3-1 with TRBJ2-5; TRBD2 aligns across 9 bases. Germline V gene sequence: CDR1 LGHDT, CDR2 YNNKEL (reference sequence). V trimming: 1 base; J trimming: 1 base; junction bases outside the gene matches: 4. CDR3 length: 16 residues.

A few counts support this clonotype. The chain recombines TRBV7-2 with TRBJ1-2; perhaps TRBD1 as D (5 bases). The germline V gene encodes CDR1 SGHTA and CDR2 FQGNSA. The CDR3 has 13 amino acids. V lost 1 base, J lost 8 bases, and 11 bases lay in between. The CDR3 loop reads CASSLGAGQGYTF. As DNA, the CDR3 is TGTGCCAGCAGCTTAGGCGCAGGGCAAGGCTACACCTTC.

The V and J genes are TRBV6-5 and TRBJ1-5; D is uncertain. CDR1 and CDR2 from the germline V gene are MNHEY and SVGAGI. Between the trimmed V and J ends, which lost 6 bases and 0 bases, there was a span of 12 bases. The CDR3 totals 15 residues. DNA of the CDR3: TGTGCCAGCAGCCCCCTCCCGTATAGCAATCAGCCCCAGCATTTT. Protein: CASSPLPYSNQPQHF.

This clonotype has only a few counts. This chain's CDR3 is CASSLSGGPHNEQFF. Written as DNA, the CDR3 is TGTGCCAGCAGCCTTAGCGGGGGGCCGCACAATGAGCAGTTCTTC. The V gene is TRBV9, the J gene TRBJ2-1, with 10 bases lining up with TRBD2. Trimming at V came to 4 bases and at J to 5 bases, leaving 6 bases not matched to a gene. The CDR3 loop spans 15 amino acids. Germline CDR1 is SGDLS and CDR2 is YYNGEE.

This clonotype was picked up a small number of times. V and J are TRBV5-5 and TRBJ1-2, with TRBD1 matching over 8 bases. Germline V gives CDR1 SGHKS, CDR2 YYEKEE (reference sequence). CDR3 length equals 15 residues. V shed 6 bases and J 6 bases; nucleotides not matched to a gene: 13. The CDR3 sequence: CASTLNRGSRDGYTF. The DNA for the CDR3 is TGTGCCAGCACCTTAAACAGGGGGTCCAGGGATGGCTACACCTTC.

This clonotype was counted between two and nine times. The CDR3: CASSVSNQPQHF. The CDR3 DNA follows: TGTGCCAGCAGTGTGAGCAATCAGCCCCAGCATTTT. The chain employs TRBV2 and TRBJ1-5; unclear D gene. The V gene's germline CDR1 is SNHLY and CDR2 FYNNEI. Trimming left V 4 bases short and J 1 base short, with 2 bases between. The CDR3 covers 12 residues. Variable domain in full (rest from reference TRBV2 and TRBJ1-5): EPEVTQTPSHQVTQMGQEVILRCVPISNHLYFYWYRQILGQKVEFLVSFYNNEISEKSEIFDDQFSVERPDGSNFTLKIRSTKLEDSAMYFCASSVSNQPQHFGDGTRLSIL.

This chain connects TRBV7-9 to TRBJ2-2; D remains unclear. Germline CDR1 reads SEHNR; CDR2 reads FQNEAQ (reference sequence). The CDR3 loop spans 16 amino acids. The V end was cut by 6 bases, the J end by 1 base, with 15 bases between. CDR3 sequence: CASSPTLIGNTGELFF. CDR3 sequence (DNA): TGTGCCAGCAGTCCCACCCTTATTGGGAACACCGGGGAGCTGTTTTTT.

V usage is TRBV20-1 and J usage is TRBJ1-2; D not certain. The V end was cut by 5 bases, the J end by 1 base, with 11 bases between. The CDR3 spans 13 residues. Germline values: CDR1 DFQATT, CDR2 SNEGSKA (reference sequence). The CDR3 DNA is TGCAGTGCTGCGGGCAGTTATAACTATGGCTACACCTTC. Translated: CSAAGSYNYGYTF.

This clonotype was counted a few times. This chain connects TRBV10-3 to TRBJ2-3; 13 bases align to TRBD2. Losses at the gene ends were 3 bases for V and 0 bases for J; bases not matched to a gene: 15. Germline V CDR1 and CDR2: ENHRY, SYGVKD. CDR3 length equals 21 residues. The CDR3 DNA follows: TGTGCCATCAGTGATCTCGATCCCAATACTAGCGGGAGGGCCAGCACAGATACGCAGTATTTT. Protein product: CAISDLDPNTSGRASTDTQYF.

This clonotype was counted between two and nine times. This rearrangement joins TRBV7-3 to TRBJ1-2, with D maybe TRBD1 (5 bases). V lost 0 bases and J 6 bases, leaving 14 bases between the germline ends. CDR1 SGHTA and CDR2 FQGTGA come from the germline V gene. This CDR3 is 15 amino acids long. The CDR3, as DNA: TGTGCCAGCAGCTTAACGGGCAGGGAGCTTGATGGCTACACCTTC. Translation: CASSLTGRELDGYTF.

The chain couples TRBV24-1 to TRBJ2-1, with 7 bases that match TRBD2. The V gene's germline CDR1 is KGHDR and CDR2 SFDVKD. V lost 4 bases to trimming and J lost 1 base; unmatched junction nucleotides: 6. The CDR3 totals 16 residues. CDR3 in DNA: TGTGCCACCAGTGAAGTGGGGGAGGGATCCTACAATGAGCAGTTCTTC. Translating it yields CATSEVGEGSYNEQFF.

This rearrangement joins TRBV6-1 to TRBJ1-2; 9 bases map to TRBD1. V lost 5 bases to trimming and J lost 8 bases; unmatched junction nucleotides: 6. CDR1 and CDR2 (germline): MNHNS, SASEGT. The CDR3 loop spans 13 amino acids. The CDR3 sequence: CASSTQGAGGYTF. CDR3 DNA sequence: TGTGCCAGCAGTACACAGGGGGCGGGGGGCTACACCTTC.

V is TRBV5-4 and J is TRBJ1-5; no definite D call. The V end lost 4 bases, the J end lost 4 bases, and 6 bases lay between the germline ends. Germline V gives CDR1 SGHNT, CDR2 YYREEE (reference sequence). The CDR3 contains 12 residues. The CDR3 nucleotides read TGTGCCAGCAGCAACGGTAATCAGCCCCAGCATTTT. Protein: CASSNGNQPQHF.

This chain connects TRBV24-1 to TRBJ1-5; TRBD1 aligns across 9 bases. V lost 12 bases to trimming and J lost 6 bases; unmatched junction nucleotides: 8. Germline values: CDR1 KGHDR, CDR2 SFDVKD. The CDR3 extends over 13 amino acids. For the CDR3, the DNA is TGTGCCGCCTCGACAGGGGGTTTTCAGCCCCAGCATTTT. As protein: CAASTGGFQPQHF.

The rearrangement joins TRBV5-6 to TRBJ2-5, with D perhaps TRBD2 (5 bases). Trimming took off 4 bases at V and 4 bases at J, with 11 bases between the two ends. The CDR3 covers 13 residues. Germline CDR1 and CDR2: SGHDT and YYEEEE. This CDR3 is CASSPDGVETQYF. In DNA, the CDR3 is TGTGCCAGCAGCCCAGACGGGGTAGAGACCCAGTACTTC.